This TCR beta chain was captured by sequencing in a study of blood T cell repertoires in COVID-19 (TCRdb year 2020). About the full investigation: Samples from collaborators originated in the United States, Italy and Spain and spanned both the acute and convalescent phases of COVID-19. The prospective study material was composed of cDNA or gDNA derived from T cells, B-cell-depleted T cells, or PBMCs. The dataset comprised deeply sampled blood TCRbeta repertoires from subjects exposed to, actively infected with, or recovered from COVID-19. The repertoires were released in a freely available public database intended as a resource for research on the immune response to SARS-CoV-2. Samples came from the ongoing ImmuneRACE study (first 160 participants) plus 1,254 subjects from 6 global collaborators. A de-identified subject ID, COVID-19 status, age in years and sex were almost always included in the sample metadata. Where HLA class I and class II types were available, the types were taken from metadata supplied by the sample provider, not from assay-based typing. The study at large found these results: The quantity of clinical and demographic metadata differed by source and by participant and was supplied without curation.

TCRbeta CDR3 regions were amplified from genomic DNA using the immunoSEQ Assay, a bias-controlled multiplex PCR. The study's processing was this. Nucleated cell counts per sample were estimated from amplification of reference gene primers within the assay. To quantify the absolute abundance of each unique TCRbeta CDR3 rearrangement, sequence reads were collapsed and filtered. For each sample, productive Simpson clonality was calculated as the square root of Simpson's diversity index across productive rearrangements. What TCRdb holds here is the immuneACCESS table cut down to in-frame rearrangements. Part of the clones is not present; checked against another copy, under half of the missing clones reflect an unresolved V gene, and the others are unexplained. V, J and clone size are taken as reported in that table, and D and trimming were inferred from the DNA itself. This sample has 200,000 to 250,000 clones in its table, and roughly 89% of those were observed once. The ten top clones hold approximately 6.8% of the sample.

Participants in the prospective study were enrolled through a virtual design, were aged roughly 18 to 100 years, and lived in 24 United States geographic areas. To assign participants to cohorts, the prospective study relied on clinical history that participants themselves reported in a screening survey and a study questionnaire. ImmuneRACE Cohort 3 recovered participants were defined by two consecutive negative NP/OP PCR tests, healthcare professional clearance, or symptom resolution. Mobile phlebotomists in the prospective study collected whole blood, serum and a nasopharyngeal or oropharyngeal swab from every participant. Participants in the prospective study had the option to provide additional blood draws and questionnaires over a roughly two-month period. Prospective study blood samples were shipped either frozen or at room temperature before DNA extraction. Reading from cysteine to phenylalanine, the CDR3 counts 18 amino acids. The only DNA kept is the CDR3, 54 bases in frame from the first base. V loses 0 bases at its end and J loses 1 base; junction bases beyond the gene matches: 10. According to the germline V gene, CDR1 reads KGHSH and CDR2 reads LQKENI.

Details on this clone: Its antigen is currently not known. Base qualities are not provided; no much larger clone lies one nucleotide away.

The chain is made from TRBV18 and TRBJ1-2; 8 central nucleotides agree with TRBD1. This TCR was sampled from a woman aged 35 to 49 who had recovered from COVID-19. The specimen sequenced was PBMCs or T cells enriched from blood (not recorded which). CDR3 loop: CASSPPGQGGVGNYGYTF. The bases are TGTGCCAGCTCACCACCTGGACAGGGTGGCGTGGGTAACTATGGCTACACCTTC.